These 16 T cell receptor beta chains were sequenced from one sample in a study of T cells after yellow fever vaccination (dated by TCRdb to between 2018 and 2020). Read against the paper, the sample's treatment or condition label means: live attenuated yellow fever vaccine strain. Receptor amplification or capture employed 5' RACE. The sequencer was an Illumina HiSeq 2500. The raw public data were reprocessed by TCRdb itself: fastp quality trimming at Q25, MiXCR clonotype calling, in-frame beta chains only. Every CDR3 protein is listed once, alongside the most common genes and DNA of its rows. A total of some 560,000 distinct CDR3 sequences appear in this sample, about 19% of them only once. Of the sample, 14% is held by the ten largest clones. The sample in question was PBMCs, obtained 15 days after the yellow fever booster vaccination. The receptors shown here come from a man aged 30 to 45 who received the YFV17D yellow fever vaccine.

The J gene is TRBJ2-2, the V gene TRBV12-3 or TRBV12-4; D not resolved. V shed 3 bases and J shed 7 bases, with 9 bases lying between them. CDR3 length: 13 amino acids. The CDR3 sequence: CASSLYTFGELFF. The DNA of the CDR3 is TGTGCCAGCAGTTTGTACACCTTCGGGGAGCTGTTTTTT.

This clonotype was counted only a few times. The J gene is TRBJ2-7, the V gene TRBV14; 9 bases match TRBD2. The CDR3 extends over 16 amino acids. Per the germline V gene, CDR1 is SGHDN and CDR2 is FVKESK. J lost 2 bases, V lost 0 bases, and 5 bases had no gene match. CDR3 residues: CASSQEGTSKTYEQYF. In DNA form, the CDR3 reads TGTGCCAGCAGCCAAGAAGGGACTAGCAAGACCTACGAGCAGTACTTC.

A few counts support this clonotype. This sequence joins TRBV4-3 and TRBJ2-5; TRBD2 might be the D (6 bases). The CDR3 loop spans 16 amino acids. CDR1 and CDR2 from the germline V gene are LGHNA and YSLEER. V lost 0 bases and J lost 4, with 15 bases in between. CDR3 residues: CASSQEGGGSGETQYF. The CDR3 DNA reads TGCGCCAGCAGCCAAGAAGGTGGGGGGTCGGGAGAGACCCAGTACTTC.

There are a few counts of this clonotype. The genes are TRBV29-1 and TRBJ2-7; D gene uncertain. The V end was cut by 8 bases, the J end by 7 bases, with 9 bases between. Germline V lookup: CDR1 SQVTM, CDR2 ANQGSEA. CDR3 length equals 9 residues. CDR3 DNA: TGCAGCCCCCCCGGTGAGCAGTACTTC. This codes for CSPPGEQYF.

The rearrangement uses TRBV4-3 and TRBJ2-7, with D uncertain. The V gene's germline CDR1 is LGHNA and CDR2 YSLEER. V was trimmed by 0 bases and J by 9 bases, leaving 15 bases between them. The CDR3 is made up of 14 amino acids. CDR3: CASSQDSGIGLQYF. Written as DNA, the CDR3 is TGCGCCAGCAGCCAAGATAGTGGAATCGGGTTGCAGTACTTC.

The chain has TRBV10-1 and TRBJ2-1; 7 positions agree with TRBD2. Germline V gene lookup returns CDR1 WNHNN and CDR2 SYGVQD (reference sequence). V was pared by 2 bases and J by 5 bases, with 9 bases of the junction left unmatched. The CDR3 extends over 16 amino acids. The CDR3 DNA reads as TGCGCCAGCAGTGAGACGCTAGCGGCGGGGGACAATGAGCAGTTCTTC. It codes for CASSETLAAGDNEQFF.

This clonotype turned up a few times. The chain recombines TRBV5-5 with TRBJ2-5; maybe TRBD1 (6 bases). Germline values: CDR1 SGHKS, CDR2 YYEKEE (reference sequence). The CDR3 runs to 14 residues. The V and J ends lost 5 bases and 5 bases respectively, with 16 bases between them. CDR3 sequence reads: CASSPGQSSETQYF. CDR3 bases: TGTGCCAGCAGTCCCGGACAGTCCTCGGAGACCCAGTACTTC.

This clonotype occurred many times. The chain links TRBV20-1 to TRBJ2-7; D uncertain. V was clipped by 6 bases and J by 4 bases, with 13 bases between them. The CDR3 covers 12 residues. CDR1 is DFQATT, CDR2 SNEGSKA, per germline (reference sequence). In nucleotides, the CDR3 is TGCAGTGCCGCTACCACCGGATACGAGCAGTACTTC. It is translated as CSAATTGYEQYF.

This clonotype was recorded a few times. V usage is TRBV2 and J usage is TRBJ2-1, with 11 bases that match TRBD2. The germline CDR1 and CDR2 sequences are SNHLY and FYNNEI. Unmatched junction bases numbered 8, after V lost 4 bases and J lost 6 bases. This CDR3 is built from 16 residues. The CDR3 here is CASSAQLAGVVNEQFF. The CDR3 coding sequence is TGTGCCAGCAGTGCTCAACTAGCGGGAGTCGTCAATGAGCAGTTCTTC. The whole variable domain, remainder taken from reference TRBV2 and TRBJ2-1, is EPEVTQTPSHQVTQMGQEVILRCVPISNHLYFYWYRQILGQKVEFLVSFYNNEISEKSEIFDDQFSVERPDGSNFTLKIRSTKLEDSAMYFCASSAQLAGVVNEQFFGPGTRLTVL.

The chain uses TRBV3-1 and TRBJ2-7, with unresolved D. Germline V lookup: CDR1 LGHDT, CDR2 YNNKEL (reference sequence). V lost 1 base to trimming and J lost 4 bases, with 11 bases between them. This CDR3 region has 14 residues. CDR3 bases: TGTGCCAGCAGCCAAGGACTCTTCGTATACGAGCAGTACTTC. Protein product: CASSQGLFVYEQYF.

This chain connects TRBV5-4 to TRBJ2-2; D is unclear. Germline values: CDR1 SGHNT, CDR2 YYREEE (reference sequence). V was shortened by 4 bases and J by 5 bases, with 9 bases between the two germline ends. The CDR3 has 13 residues. DNA for the CDR3: TGTGCCAGCAGCCCACTACCTACCGGGGAGCTGTTTTTT. Protein: CASSPLPTGELFF. Variable domain in full (rest from reference TRBV5-4 and TRBJ2-2): ETGVTQSPTHLIKTRGQQVTLRCSSQSGHNTVSWYQQALGQGPQFIFQYYREEENGRGNFPPRFSGLQFPNYSSELNVNALELDDSALYLCASSPLPTGELFFGEGSRLTVL.

This clonotype was counted only a few times. Here the CDR3 reads CASSPGTSGRKNIQYF. CDR3 sequence (DNA): TGCGCCAGCAGCCCGGGGACTAGCGGCCGCAAAAACATTCAGTACTTC. The rearrangement links TRBV5-1 to TRBJ2-4; 11 nucleotides align to TRBD2. The junction had 6 bases not matched to a gene; V was cut back by 4 bases and J by 3 bases. The CDR3 contains 16 residues. CDR1 is SGHRS, CDR2 YFSETQ, per germline.

In this sample, this clonotype turned up once. V gene TRBV5-4 combines with J gene TRBJ2-1; 9 nucleotides agree with TRBD2. V shed 4 bases, J shed 0 bases, and the junction held 8 bases outside the gene matches. The CDR3 contains 17 residues. CDR1 and CDR2 from the germline V gene are SGHNT and YYREEE (reference sequence). The DNA for the CDR3 is TGTGCCAGCAGCGGGGGGACTAGCCGCTACTCCTACAATGAGCAGTTCTTC. Protein: CASSGGTSRYSYNEQFF.

The chain recombines TRBV5-1 with TRBJ2-7; 9 bases agree with TRBD2. The CDR3 contains 15 residues. Looked up from germline, CDR1 is SGHRS and CDR2 is YFSETQ. Trimming cost V 4 bases and J 3 bases; bases outside gene matches: 8. This CDR3 reads CASSPGSGSSYEQYF. CDR3 nucleotide sequence: TGCGCCAGCAGCCCAGGTAGCGGGAGTAGCTACGAGCAGTACTTC.

This clonotype appeared a few times. This sequence joins TRBV27 and TRBJ2-7; 14 nucleotides agree with TRBD2. The CDR3 covers 13 residues. Germline trimming cut 7 bases from V and 10 bases from J; bases unmatched to any gene: 6. Germline V gene data show CDR1 as MNHEY and CDR2 as SMNVEV (reference sequence). The CDR3 protein is CASKGLAGVKQYF. CDR3 coding DNA: TGTGCCAGCAAGGGACTAGCGGGAGTGAAACAGTACTTC.

The chain is built from TRBV5-1 and TRBJ2-3; tentatively, D is TRBD2 (5 bases). Germline V lookup: CDR1 SGHRS, CDR2 YFSETQ. CDR3 size: 16 residues. Between the trimmed V and J ends, which lost 4 bases and 2 bases, there was a span of 17 bases. This CDR3 reads CASSPSRAGFTDTQYF. CDR3 DNA: TGCGCCAGCAGCCCGTCCCGGGCGGGCTTCACAGATACGCAGTATTTT.